Shown below are 28 T cell receptor beta chains from a single sample sequenced in a study of shared clonotypes between healthy human individuals. The data were produced by immunoSEQ multiplex PCR, yet TCRdb's version contains in-frame clones alone and is incomplete. The table records a few million clones, more than 80% of them present only once. Material for sequencing was naive CD4+ T cells sorted from blood. As for subset: CD45RA+ positively selected. These receptors came from a young man in good health.

The rearrangement links TRBV4-3 to TRBJ2-3; 9 bases fit TRBD1. Germline trimming cut 1 base from V and 5 bases from J; bases unmatched to any gene: 10. This CDR3 is built from 17 residues. Per the germline V gene, CDR1 is LGHNA and CDR2 is YSLEER. Here the CDR3 reads CASSQGRDRAGGDTQYF. The CDR3 DNA reads TGCGCCAGCAGCCAAGGCCGGGACAGGGCGGGTGGAGATACGCAGTATTTT.

This clone was picked up a small number of times. V usage is TRBV21-1 and J usage is TRBJ1-5; TRBD1, the table's D call, lacks a check against the DNA. TRBV21-1 is a documented pseudogene. This CDR3 region has 17 residues. The CDR3 reads CASSKDQMGRVDQPQHF. As DNA, the CDR3 is TGTGCCAGCAGCAAAGACCAAATGGGCAGGGTTGATCAGCCCCAGCATTTT.

The genes are TRBV25-1 and TRBJ2-3; 7 nucleotides line up with TRBD1. Trimming at V came to 4 bases and at J to 5 bases, leaving 9 bases not matched to a gene. The CDR3 has 15 amino acids. Germline V gene sequence: CDR1 MGHDK, CDR2 SYGVNS. The CDR3 DNA reads as TGTGCCAGCAGTGTCTCTGCGACAGGGATAGATACGCAGTATTTT. As protein: CASSVSATGIDTQYF.

To note about this clone: Other DNA sequences in this specimen translate into the identical CDR3. The chain recombines TRBV5-6 with TRBJ2-1; possible D gene TRBD1, 5 bases. This CDR3 is 15 amino acids long. Trimming cost V 4 bases and J 3 bases, with 14 bases left between them. Germline lookup yields CDR1 SGHDT and CDR2 YYEEEE. Here the CDR3 DNA reads TGTGCCAGCAGCAACACAGGAAATCTCTACAATGAGCAGTTCTTC. It codes for CASSNTGNLYNEQFF.

Concerning this clone: Other DNA sequences of this sample code for an identical CDR3. J is TRBJ2-7 and V is TRBV10-1, with D uncertain. The CDR3 has 18 amino acids. Trimming left V 6 bases short and J 2 bases short, with 26 bases between. The germline CDR1 and CDR2 sequences are WNHNN and SYGVQD (reference sequence). The DNA of the CDR3 is TGCGCCAGCAGCTCAGAAACAGCTCACTTGCTTTCTACCTACGAGCAGTACTTC. Amino acid sequence: CASSSETAHLLSTYEQYF.

V usage is TRBV15 and J usage is TRBJ2-3, with D tentatively TRBD1 (7 bases). The germline CDR1 and CDR2 sequences are LNHNV and YYDKDF (reference sequence). The V gene lost 0 bases and the J gene lost 8 bases, with 18 bases spanning the gap. The CDR3 is 16 amino acids. CDR3 DNA sequence: TGTGCCACCAGCAGAGATCCGGGGAGACAGGGAGGTACGCAGTATTTT. It specifies CATSRDPGRQGGTQYF.

The chain recombines TRBV29-1 with TRBJ2-3, with 9 bases aligning to TRBD2. The CDR3 spans 12 residues. The ends lost 7 bases at V and 4 bases at J; junction bases unmatched: 3. Germline-derived CDR1 and CDR2 are SQVTM and ANQGSEA. CDR3 in DNA: TGCAGCGGGGGACTAGCTCCAGATACGCAGTATTTT. Its protein product is CSGGLAPDTQYF.

The chain uses TRBV6-5 and TRBJ1-5; TRBD1 agrees at 9 bases. The germline V gene has CDR1 MNHEY and CDR2 SVGAGI. Trimming took 2 bases from V and 0 from J; bases not matched to a gene: 2. CDR3 length equals 16 residues. The DNA of the CDR3 is TGTGCCAGCAGTTACGGGGACAGGGTTAGCAATCAGCCCCAGCATTTT. Translation: CASSYGDRVSNQPQHF.

The genes are TRBV6-6 and TRBJ2-1; 7 bases map to TRBD1. From germline, CDR1 is MNHNY and CDR2 SVGAGI (reference sequence). This CDR3 region has 14 residues. J was trimmed by 3 bases and V by 5 bases; bases with no gene match: 4. CDR3 sequence reads: CASSDGTVYNEQFF. The CDR3 coding sequence is TGTGCCAGCAGTGACGGGACAGTCTACAATGAGCAGTTCTTC.

The rearrangement links TRBV27 to TRBJ2-1, with 10 nucleotides matching TRBD2. J lost 9 bases, V lost 5 bases, and 7 bases had no gene match. The CDR3 totals 14 residues. The germline V gene has CDR1 MNHEY and CDR2 SMNVEV (reference sequence). The CDR3 spells CASSGRLAGIEQFF. The CDR3 nucleotides are TGTGCCAGCAGTGGACGACTAGCGGGTATTGAGCAGTTCTTC.

J is TRBJ1-2 and V is TRBV6-5; weak D call: TRBD1 (5 bases). This CDR3 has 14 amino acids. Germline loops: CDR1 MNHEY, CDR2 SVGAGI. The ends were cut back, 0 bases at V and 11 bases at J, with 16 bases in the middle. The CDR3 here is CASSYSSLGRGYTF. DNA for the CDR3: TGTGCCAGCAGTTACTCGAGTTTGGGACGTGGGTACACCTTC.

The chain links TRBV18 to TRBJ2-2; a weak D match, TRBD2 (5 bases). The CDR3 is 14 residues long. Trimming took off 3 bases at V and 6 bases at J, with 11 bases between the two ends. Germline V gene sequence: CDR1 KGHSH, CDR2 LQKENI. For the CDR3, the DNA is TGTGCCAGCTCACCCGGGGTACAGTCCGGGGAGCTGTTTTTT. It yields the protein CASSPGVQSGELFF.

This clone is a singleton in its sample. The V gene is TRBV6-5, the J gene TRBJ2-6, with D uncertain. CDR3 length: 14 amino acids. The V gene lost 5 bases and the J gene lost 4 bases, with 9 bases spanning the gap. CDR1 MNHEY and CDR2 SVGAGI come from the germline V gene. The CDR3 DNA sequence: TGTGCCAGCAGTCCCCGAAGAGGGGCCAACGTCCTGACTTTC. It translates to CASSPRRGANVLTF.

In its sample, this clone was seen once. V is TRBV9 and J is TRBJ1-2; D is undetermined. The CDR3 runs to 13 residues. CDR1 is SGDLS, CDR2 YYNGEE, per germline. The V end was cut by 0 bases, the J end by 6 bases, with 9 bases between. CDR3 in DNA: TGTGCCAGCAGCGTAGTCGGGAACCATGGCTACACCTTC. Its protein product is CASSVVGNHGYTF.

A single count supports this clone. This chain uses TRBV28 with TRBJ2-4, with D maybe TRBD1 (5 bases). V lost 6 bases and J 3 bases, leaving 9 bases between the germline ends. Germline values: CDR1 MDHEN, CDR2 SYDVKM. This CDR3 contains 13 residues. This CDR3 reads CASSGHGKNIQYF. CDR3 DNA sequence: TGTGCCAGCAGCGGACACGGCAAAAACATTCAGTACTTC.

CDR3 nucleotides: TGTGCCAGCAGCGGTGAAGGGAGTGGGAATTCACCCCTCCACTTT. Translation: CASSGEGSGNSPLHF. J is TRBJ1-6 and V is TRBV9; D not resolved. This CDR3 contains 15 residues. The V end was cut by 3 bases, the J end by 7 bases, with 14 bases between. Germline values: CDR1 SGDLS, CDR2 YYNGEE.

The V gene is TRBV11-2, the J gene TRBJ2-4; 7 nucleotides align to TRBD2. J lost 1 base, V lost 0 bases, and 3 bases had no gene match. The CDR3 covers 16 residues. Germline V lookup: CDR1 SGHAT, CDR2 FQNNGV. The CDR3 protein is CASSLEMGGAKNIQYF. CDR3 DNA: TGTGCCAGCAGCTTAGAGATGGGGGGGGCCAAAAACATTCAGTACTTC.

The chain has TRBV25-1 and TRBJ2-5; D possibly matches TRBD1 or TRBD2 (5 bases each). The J call may be mistaken, given a closer DNA end match to TRBJ2-7. Germline V lookup: CDR1 MGHDK, CDR2 SYGVNS. CDR3 length: 13 residues. CDR3 region: CASSQGDTYEQYF. The CDR3 region has the DNA TGTGCCAGCAGTCAGGGAGATACCTACGAGCAGTACTTC.

The chain combines TRBV7-8 with TRBJ2-3, with TRBD2 matching over 10 bases. CDR1 is SGHVS and CDR2 is FQNEAQ in the germline V gene. V shed 3 bases, J shed 2 bases, and the junction held 5 bases outside the gene matches. This CDR3 has 16 residues. The CDR3, as DNA: TGTGCCAGCAGCTTCCAAGCGGGAGGGCCCACAGATACGCAGTATTTT. Protein product: CASSFQAGGPTDTQYF.

This clone was counted a single time. The chain recombines TRBV7-2 with TRBJ2-1, with 9 bases aligning to TRBD2. This CDR3 is built from 17 residues. Losses at the gene ends were 4 bases for V and 1 base for J; bases not matched to a gene: 8. From germline, CDR1 is SGHTA and CDR2 FQGNSA. The DNA for the CDR3 is TGTGCCAGCAGCTCACCCGCGGGAGGGGGATCCTACAATGAGCAGTTCTTC. Encoded protein: CASSSPAGGGSYNEQFF. The full variable domain, its missing parts supplied by reference TRBV7-2 and TRBJ2-1, is GAGVSQSPSNKVTEKGKDVELRCDPISGHTALYWYRQSLGQGLEFLIYFQGNSAPDKSGLPSDRFSAERTGGSVSTLTIQRTQQEDSAVYLCASSSPAGGGSYNEQFFGPGTRLTVL.

CDR3 sequence: CASTLATAANEKLFF. CDR3 sequence (DNA): TGTGCCAGCACCTTGGCGACAGCAGCTAATGAAAAACTGTTTTTT. This chain links TRBV6-1 with TRBJ1-4; a possible D gene is TRBD1 (5 bases). Germline V lookup: CDR1 MNHNS, CDR2 SASEGT. This CDR3 region has 15 residues. Trimming left V 7 bases short and J 3 bases short, with 15 bases between.

This clone has only one observation. The chain uses TRBV7-8 and TRBJ2-7; 7 positions match TRBD2. The V gene end was trimmed by 1 base and the J gene end by 0 bases; junction bases not matched to a gene: 6. The germline gives CDR1 SGHVS, CDR2 FQNEAQ. The CDR3 spans 16 residues. As DNA, the CDR3 is TGTGCCAGCAGCTTAGAGCTGAGCGGGGCCTCCTACGAGCAGTACTTC. Amino acids: CASSLELSGASYEQYF.

The chain joins TRBV27 to TRBJ2-7, with D possibly TRBD2 on 7 matching bases. This CDR3 comprises 15 residues. CDR1 is MNHEY and CDR2 is SMNVEV in the germline V gene (reference sequence). Trimming left V 8 bases short and J 2 bases short, with 19 bases between. The CDR3 sequence is CASWGLLADPYEQYF. The CDR3 DNA sequence: TGTGCCAGCTGGGGGCTGCTAGCGGATCCCTACGAGCAGTACTTC.

CDR3 amino acids: CASSEGTVVGGYTF. The CDR3 DNA reads TGTGCCAGCAGTGAGGGGACAGTCGTGGGCGGCTACACCTTC. The V call is TRBV6-1, the J call TRBJ1-2, with TRBD1 matching 7 bases. The CDR3 is made up of 14 amino acids. Germline assignment: CDR1 MNHNS and CDR2 SASEGT. The trim removed 3 bases at V and 8 bases at J, leaving 9 bases unmatched.

The gene calls are TRBV5-4 and TRBJ1-1; maybe TRBD1 (6 bases). This CDR3 has 14 residues. Trimming stripped 3 bases from V and 1 base from J, with 10 bases between. CDR1 SGHNT and CDR2 YYREEE come from the germline V gene (reference sequence). In DNA, the CDR3 is TGTGCCAGCAGCTGGGGGCGCGGGAACACTGAAGCTTTCTTT. As protein: CASSWGRGNTEAFF.

The chain combines TRBV7-9 with TRBJ2-5; 8 bases are a match to TRBD2. CDR1 and CDR2 from the germline V gene are SEHNR and FQNEAQ (reference sequence). Germline trimming cut 2 bases from V and 4 bases from J; bases unmatched to any gene: 3. The CDR3 sequence is 14 residues long. The CDR3 loop is CASSLNSGGETQYF. CDR3 DNA sequence: TGTGCCAGCAGCTTAAACAGCGGGGGAGAGACCCAGTACTTC.

V gene TRBV14 combines with J gene TRBJ2-1, with 14 bases matching TRBD2. The J segment lost 9 bases and the V segment lost 4 bases, leaving 5 bases of the junction unmatched. The CDR3 spans 15 residues. Germline assignment: CDR1 SGHDN and CDR2 FVKESK. CDR3 in amino acids: CASSRLAGGPGEQFF. The CDR3 DNA follows: TGTGCCAGCAGCCGACTAGCGGGGGGGCCGGGTGAGCAGTTCTTC.

The chain joins TRBV15 to TRBJ1-5, with D hard to call. The germline V gene encodes CDR1 LNHNV and CDR2 YYDKDF (reference sequence). V lost 0 bases and J 0 bases, leaving 9 bases between the germline ends. The CDR3 is made up of 16 amino acids. CDR3 region: CATSREVGISNQPQHF. In nucleotides, the CDR3 is TGTGCCACCAGCAGAGAAGTAGGGATTAGCAATCAGCCCCAGCATTTT.